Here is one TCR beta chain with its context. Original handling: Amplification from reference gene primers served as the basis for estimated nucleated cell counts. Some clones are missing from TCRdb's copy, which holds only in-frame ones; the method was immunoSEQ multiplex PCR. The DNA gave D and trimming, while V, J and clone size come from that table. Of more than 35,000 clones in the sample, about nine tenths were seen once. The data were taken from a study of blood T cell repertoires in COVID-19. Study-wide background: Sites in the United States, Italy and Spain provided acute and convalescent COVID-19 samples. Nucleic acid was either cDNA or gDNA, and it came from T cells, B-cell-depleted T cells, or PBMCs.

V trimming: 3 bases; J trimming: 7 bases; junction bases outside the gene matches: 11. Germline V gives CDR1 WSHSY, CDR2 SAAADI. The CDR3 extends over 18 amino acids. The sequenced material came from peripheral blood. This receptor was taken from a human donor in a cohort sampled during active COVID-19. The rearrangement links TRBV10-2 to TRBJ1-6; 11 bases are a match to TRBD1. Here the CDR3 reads CASSDRDRGSIGNSPLHF. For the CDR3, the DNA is TGCGCCAGCAGTGACCGGGACAGGGGGAGTATAGGGAATTCACCCCTCCACTTT.